The clone carrying this T cell receptor (beta chain) was observed once. Its antigen is unknown. In the same sample, other DNA sequences code for this CDR3. The data belong to a study of cytomegalovirus exposure and HLA in healthy donors. Study-level findings and limits: TCR association rates varied by HLA locus in a later analysis, with DRB1 highest and HLA-C lowest. Previous analysis showed most TCR beta V segments were productive about 87% or about 30% of the time.

A multiplex PCR was run with 60 Vbeta primers and 13 Jbeta primers. Profiled with immunoSEQ multiplex PCR; TCRdb holds only in-frame clones, not every one. The table records 150,000 to 200,000 clones, around 87% of them present only once. The CDR3 is 14 residues long. V dropped 5 bases and J dropped 2 bases, with 12 bases sitting between them. The germline V gene has CDR1 MNHEY and CDR2 SVGAGI. This chain joins TRBV6-5 and TRBJ2-5; D may be TRBD1 (6 bases). The source material was PBMCs. This TCR was recovered from a boy aged 2 to 9 in good health and CMV-seronegative. The chain's CDR3 is CASSNLQGQETQYF. The CDR3 DNA follows: TGTGCCAGCAGTAACCTACAGGGTCAAGAGACCCAGTACTTC.